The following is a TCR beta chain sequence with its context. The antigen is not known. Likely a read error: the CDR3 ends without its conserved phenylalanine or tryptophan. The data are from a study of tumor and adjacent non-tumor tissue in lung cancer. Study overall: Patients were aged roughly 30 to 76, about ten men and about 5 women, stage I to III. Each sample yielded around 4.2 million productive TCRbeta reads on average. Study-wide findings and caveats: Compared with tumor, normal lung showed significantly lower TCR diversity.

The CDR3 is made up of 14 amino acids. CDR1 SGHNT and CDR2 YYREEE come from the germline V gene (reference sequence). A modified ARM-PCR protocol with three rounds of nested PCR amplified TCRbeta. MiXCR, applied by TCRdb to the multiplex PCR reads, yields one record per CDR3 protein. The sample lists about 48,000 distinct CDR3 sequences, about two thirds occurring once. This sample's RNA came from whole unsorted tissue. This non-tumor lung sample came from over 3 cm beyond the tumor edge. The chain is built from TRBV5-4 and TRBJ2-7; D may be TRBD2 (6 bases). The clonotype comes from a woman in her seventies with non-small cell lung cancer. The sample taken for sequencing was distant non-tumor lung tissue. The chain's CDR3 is CASSLDGDSYEQYL. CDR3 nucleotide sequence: TGTGCCAGCAGCTTGGACGGGGACTCCTACGAACAGTACCTC.